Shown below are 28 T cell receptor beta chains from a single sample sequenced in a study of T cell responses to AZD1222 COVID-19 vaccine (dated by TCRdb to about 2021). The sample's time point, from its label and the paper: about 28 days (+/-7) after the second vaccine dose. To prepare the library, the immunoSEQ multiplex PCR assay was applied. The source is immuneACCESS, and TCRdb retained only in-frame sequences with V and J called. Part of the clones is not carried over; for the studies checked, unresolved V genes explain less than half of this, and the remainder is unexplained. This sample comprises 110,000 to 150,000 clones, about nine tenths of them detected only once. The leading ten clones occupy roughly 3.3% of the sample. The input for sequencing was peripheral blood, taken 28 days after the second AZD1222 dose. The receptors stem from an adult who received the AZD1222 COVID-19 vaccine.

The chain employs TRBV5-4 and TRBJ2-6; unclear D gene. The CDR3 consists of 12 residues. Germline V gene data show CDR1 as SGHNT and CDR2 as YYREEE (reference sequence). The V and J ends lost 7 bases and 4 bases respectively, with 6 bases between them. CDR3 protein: CASGLGANVLTF. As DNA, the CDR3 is TGTGCCAGCGGGTTAGGGGCCAACGTCCTGACTTTC.

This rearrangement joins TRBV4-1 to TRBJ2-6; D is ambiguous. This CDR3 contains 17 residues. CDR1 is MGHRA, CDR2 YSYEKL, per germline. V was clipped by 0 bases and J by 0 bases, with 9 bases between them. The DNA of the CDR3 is TGCGCCAGCAGCCAAGACCCGGCGCTCTCTGGGGCCAACGTCCTGACTTTC. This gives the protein CASSQDPALSGANVLTF.

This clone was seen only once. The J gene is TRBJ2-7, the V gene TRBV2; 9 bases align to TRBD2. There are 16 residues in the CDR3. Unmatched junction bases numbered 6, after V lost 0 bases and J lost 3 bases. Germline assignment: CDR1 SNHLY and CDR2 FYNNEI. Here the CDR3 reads CASSEAPPSGIYEQYF. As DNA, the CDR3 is TGTGCCAGCAGTGAAGCGCCCCCTAGCGGGATCTACGAGCAGTACTTC.

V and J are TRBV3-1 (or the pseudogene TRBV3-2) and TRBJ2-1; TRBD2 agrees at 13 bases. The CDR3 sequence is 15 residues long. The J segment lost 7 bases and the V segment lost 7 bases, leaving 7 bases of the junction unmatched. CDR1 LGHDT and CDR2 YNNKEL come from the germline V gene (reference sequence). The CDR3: CASTWTSGSGNEQFF. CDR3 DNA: TGTGCCAGCACCTGGACTAGCGGGAGTGGGAATGAGCAGTTCTTC.

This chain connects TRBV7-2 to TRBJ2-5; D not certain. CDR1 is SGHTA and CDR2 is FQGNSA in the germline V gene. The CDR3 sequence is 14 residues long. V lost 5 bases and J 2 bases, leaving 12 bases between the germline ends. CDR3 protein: CASSRRSSQETQYF. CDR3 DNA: TGTGCCAGCAGCCGGCGGTCCAGTCAAGAGACCCAGTACTTC.

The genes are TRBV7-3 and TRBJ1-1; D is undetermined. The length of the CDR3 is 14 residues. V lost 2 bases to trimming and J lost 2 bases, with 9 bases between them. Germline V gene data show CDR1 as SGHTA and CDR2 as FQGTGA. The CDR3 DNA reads TGTGCCAGCAGCTTATCAGGTATAAACACTGAAGCTTTCTTT. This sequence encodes CASSLSGINTEAFF. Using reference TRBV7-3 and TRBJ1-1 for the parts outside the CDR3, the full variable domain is GAGVSQTPSNKVTEKGKYVELRCDPISGHTALYWYRQSLGQGPEFLIYFQGTGAADDSGLPNDRFFAVRPEGSVSTLKIQRTERGDSAVYLCASSLSGINTEAFFGQGTRLTVV.

CDR3 in amino acids: CASSFWVTRATYGYTF. CDR3 nucleotides: TGTGCCAGCAGCTTTTGGGTAACCCGCGCGACCTATGGCTACACCTTC. V usage is TRBV5-6 and J usage is TRBJ1-2; D gene unclear. Between the trimmed V and J ends, which lost 2 bases and 4 bases, there was a span of 18 bases. The CDR3 loop spans 16 amino acids. Germline V gene data show CDR1 as SGHDT and CDR2 as YYEEEE.

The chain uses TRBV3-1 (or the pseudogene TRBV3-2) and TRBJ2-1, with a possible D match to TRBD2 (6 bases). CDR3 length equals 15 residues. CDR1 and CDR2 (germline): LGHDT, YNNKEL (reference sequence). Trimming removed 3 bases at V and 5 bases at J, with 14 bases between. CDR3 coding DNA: TGTGCCAGCAGCCAGCCCCCGGGACTGGACAATGAGCAGTTCTTC. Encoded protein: CASSQPPGLDNEQFF.

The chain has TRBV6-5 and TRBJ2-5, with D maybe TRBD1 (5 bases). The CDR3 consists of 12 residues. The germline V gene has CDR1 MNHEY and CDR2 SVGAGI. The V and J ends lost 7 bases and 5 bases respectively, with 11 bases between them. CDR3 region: CASTGPTETQYF. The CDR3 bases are TGTGCCAGCACAGGGCCCACCGAGACCCAGTACTTC.

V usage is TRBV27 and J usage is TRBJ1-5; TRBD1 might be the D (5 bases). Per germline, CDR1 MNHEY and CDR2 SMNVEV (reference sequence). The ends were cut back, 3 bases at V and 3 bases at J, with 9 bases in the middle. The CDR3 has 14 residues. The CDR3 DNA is TGTGCCAGCAGTTTTTTAGGGACCAATCAGCCCCAGCATTTT. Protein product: CASSFLGTNQPQHF.

CDR3 bases: TGTGCCAGCAGCTTGGGGCGCCTGAACACTGAAGCTTTCTTT. Its protein is CASSLGRLNTEAFF. V and J are TRBV5-6 and TRBJ1-1; D unresolved. Germline V CDR1 and CDR2: SGHDT, YYEEEE. Trimming pared 0 bases from V and 0 bases from J, leaving 6 bases between. The CDR3 runs 14 residues.

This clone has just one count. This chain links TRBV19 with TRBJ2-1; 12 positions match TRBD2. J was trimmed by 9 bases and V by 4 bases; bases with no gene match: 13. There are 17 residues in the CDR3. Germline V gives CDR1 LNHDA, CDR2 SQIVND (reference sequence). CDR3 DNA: TGTGCCAGTAGTACCTCCCTAGCGGGAGGGCCGGCTGGTGAGCAGTTCTTC. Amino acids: CASSTSLAGGPAGEQFF. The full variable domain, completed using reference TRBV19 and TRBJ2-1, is DGGITQSPKYLFRKEGQNVTLSCEQNLNHDAMYWYRQDPGQGLRLIYYSQIVNDFQKGDIAEGYSVSREKKESFPLTVTSAQKNPTAFYLCASSTSLAGGPAGEQFFGPGTRLTVL.

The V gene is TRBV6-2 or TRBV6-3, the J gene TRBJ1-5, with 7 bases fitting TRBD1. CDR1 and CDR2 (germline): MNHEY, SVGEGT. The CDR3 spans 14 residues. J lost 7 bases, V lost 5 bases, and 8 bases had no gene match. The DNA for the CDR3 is TGTGCCAGCAGTCAATCGACAGGGACGCAGCCCCAGCATTTT. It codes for CASSQSTGTQPQHF.

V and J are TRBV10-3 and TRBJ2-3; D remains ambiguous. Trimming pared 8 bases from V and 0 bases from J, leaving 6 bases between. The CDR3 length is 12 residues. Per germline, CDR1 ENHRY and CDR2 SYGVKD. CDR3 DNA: TGTGCCATCGCGGCTAGCACAGATACGCAGTATTTT. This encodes CAIAASTDTQYF.

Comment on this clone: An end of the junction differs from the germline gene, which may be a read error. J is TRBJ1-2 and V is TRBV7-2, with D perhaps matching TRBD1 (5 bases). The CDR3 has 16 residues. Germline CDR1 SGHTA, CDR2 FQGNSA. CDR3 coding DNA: TGTGCCAGCAGTTTAGGGGCAGAGTTAGCTAACTATGGCTACACCTTC. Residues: CASSLGAELANYGYTF.

This chain's CDR3 is CASTKGYSNQPQHF. CDR3 bases: TGTGCCAGCACAAAAGGGTATAGCAATCAGCCCCAGCATTTT. The genes are TRBV28 and TRBJ1-5; D gene uncertain. The germline V and J ends were trimmed by 7 bases and 0 bases, with 10 bases remaining between them. The CDR3 sequence is 14 residues long. Looked up from germline, CDR1 is MDHEN and CDR2 is SYDVKM.

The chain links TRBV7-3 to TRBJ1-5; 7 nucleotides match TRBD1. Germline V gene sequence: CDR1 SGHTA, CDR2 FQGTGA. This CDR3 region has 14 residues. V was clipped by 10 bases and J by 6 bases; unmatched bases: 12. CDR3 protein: CATFPTGPLQPQHF. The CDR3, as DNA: TGTGCCACCTTCCCGACAGGGCCCCTTCAGCCCCAGCATTTT.

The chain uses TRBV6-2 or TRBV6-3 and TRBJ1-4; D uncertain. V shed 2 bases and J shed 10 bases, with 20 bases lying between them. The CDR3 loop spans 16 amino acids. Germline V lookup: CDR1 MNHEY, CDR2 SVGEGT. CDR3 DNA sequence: TGTGCCAGCAGTTACACTCTAACAACCGGTCCGCGAAAACTGTTTTTT. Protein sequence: CASSYTLTTGPRKLFF.

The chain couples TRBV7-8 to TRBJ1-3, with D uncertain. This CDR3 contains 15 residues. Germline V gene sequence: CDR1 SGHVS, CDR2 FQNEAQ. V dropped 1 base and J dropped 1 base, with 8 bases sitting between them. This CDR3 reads CASSLGGMSGNTIYF. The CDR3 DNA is TGTGCCAGCAGCTTAGGTGGGATGTCTGGAAACACCATATATTTT.

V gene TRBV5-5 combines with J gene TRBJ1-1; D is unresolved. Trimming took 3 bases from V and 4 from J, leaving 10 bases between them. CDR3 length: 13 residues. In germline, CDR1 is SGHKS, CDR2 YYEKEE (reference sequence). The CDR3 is CASSSRVVTEAFF. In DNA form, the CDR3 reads TGTGCCAGCAGCTCCCGGGTTGTCACTGAAGCTTTCTTT. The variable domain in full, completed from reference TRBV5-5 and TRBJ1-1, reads DAGVTQSPTHLIKTRGQQVTLRCSPISGHKSVSWYQQVLGQGPQFIFQYYEKEERGRGNFPDRFSARQFPNYSSELNVNALLLGDSALYLCASSSRVVTEAFFGQGTRLTVV.

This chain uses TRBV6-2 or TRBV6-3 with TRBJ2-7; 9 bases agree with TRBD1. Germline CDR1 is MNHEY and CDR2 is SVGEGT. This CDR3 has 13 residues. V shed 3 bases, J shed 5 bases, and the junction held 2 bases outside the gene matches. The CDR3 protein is CASSYGQGNEQYF. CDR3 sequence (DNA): TGTGCCAGCAGTTATGGACAGGGGAACGAGCAGTACTTC.

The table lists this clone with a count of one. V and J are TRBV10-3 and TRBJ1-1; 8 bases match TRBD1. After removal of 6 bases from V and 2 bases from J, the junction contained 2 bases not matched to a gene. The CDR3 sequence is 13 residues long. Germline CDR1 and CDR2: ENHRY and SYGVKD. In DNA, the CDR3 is TGTGCCATCAGACAGGGGGGTAACACTGAAGCTTTCTTT. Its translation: CAIRQGGNTEAFF.

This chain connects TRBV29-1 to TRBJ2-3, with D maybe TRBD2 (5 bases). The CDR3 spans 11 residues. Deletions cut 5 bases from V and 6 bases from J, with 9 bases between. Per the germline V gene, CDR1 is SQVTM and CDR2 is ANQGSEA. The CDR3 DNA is TGCAGCGTTCGGACTGTTGATACGCAGTATTTT. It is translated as CSVRTVDTQYF.

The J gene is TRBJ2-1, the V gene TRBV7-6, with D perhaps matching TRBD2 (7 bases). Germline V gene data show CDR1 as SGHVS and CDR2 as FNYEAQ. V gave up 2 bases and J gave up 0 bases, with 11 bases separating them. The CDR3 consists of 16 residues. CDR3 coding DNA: TGTGCCAGCAGCTTAAGGGGGGGCAGCTCCTACAATGAGCAGTTCTTC. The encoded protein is CASSLRGGSSYNEQFF. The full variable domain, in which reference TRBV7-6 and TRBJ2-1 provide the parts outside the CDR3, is GAGVSQSPRYKVTKRGQDVALRCDPISGHVSLYWYRQALGQGPEFLTYFNYEAQQDKSGLPNDRFSAERPEGSISTLTIQRTEQRDSAMYRCASSLRGGSSYNEQFFGPGTRLTVL.

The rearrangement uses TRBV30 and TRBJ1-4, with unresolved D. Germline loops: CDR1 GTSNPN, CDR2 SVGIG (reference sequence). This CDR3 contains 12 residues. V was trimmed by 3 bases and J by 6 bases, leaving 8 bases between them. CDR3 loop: CAWRLGDEKLFF. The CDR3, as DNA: TGTGCCTGGAGGTTAGGCGATGAAAAACTGTTTTTT.

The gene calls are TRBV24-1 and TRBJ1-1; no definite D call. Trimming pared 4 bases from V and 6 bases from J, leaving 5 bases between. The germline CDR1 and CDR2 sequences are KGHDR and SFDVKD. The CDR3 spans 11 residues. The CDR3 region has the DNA TGTGCCACCAGTGACGGCCCTGAAGCTTTCTTT. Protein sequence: CATSDGPEAFF.

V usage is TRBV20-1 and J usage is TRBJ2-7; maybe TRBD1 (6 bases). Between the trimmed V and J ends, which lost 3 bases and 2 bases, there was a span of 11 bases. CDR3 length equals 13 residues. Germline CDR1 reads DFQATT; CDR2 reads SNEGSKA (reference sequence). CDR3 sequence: CSASSRDTYEQYF. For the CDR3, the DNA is TGCAGTGCTAGTTCCAGGGACACCTACGAGCAGTACTTC.

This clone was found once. The CDR3: CASSLSTYGYTF. The CDR3 DNA reads TGTGCCAGCAGCTTGTCTACCTATGGCTACACCTTC. The chain carries TRBV7-9 and TRBJ1-2; D remains unclear. Trimming pared 3 bases from V and 4 bases from J, leaving 6 bases between. This CDR3 spans 12 amino acids. The germline V gene has CDR1 SEHNR and CDR2 FQNEAQ (reference sequence).